This TCR beta chain originates from a study of cytotoxic CD8 clonotypes in ibrutinib-treated CLL. Profiling relied on immunoSEQ multiplex PCR, and the TCRdb table lists in-frame clones only, not all of them. Among approximately 20,000 clones listed, more than 65% were seen once. Trimming pared 3 bases from V and 1 base from J, leaving 10 bases between. Germline V CDR1 and CDR2: SGDLS, YYNGEE. The CDR3 runs 14 residues. The count of this clone is one. The J gene is TRBJ1-1, the V gene TRBV9, with a weak D call TRBD1 (6 bases). Material: PBMCs, obtained before ibrutinib treatment. This clonotype originated in a human donor with chronic lymphocytic leukemia. CDR3 protein: CASSGGQKNTEAFF. CDR3 in DNA: TGTGCCAGCAGCGGGGGACAAAAGAACACTGAAGCTTTCTTT. Together with reference TRBV9 and TRBJ1-1, the CDR3 gives the full variable domain: DSGVTQTPKHLITATGQRVTLRCSPRSGDLSVYWYQQSLDQGLQFLIQYYNGEERAKGNILERFSAQQFPDLHSELNLSSLELGDSALYFCASSGGQKNTEAFFGQGTRLTVV.